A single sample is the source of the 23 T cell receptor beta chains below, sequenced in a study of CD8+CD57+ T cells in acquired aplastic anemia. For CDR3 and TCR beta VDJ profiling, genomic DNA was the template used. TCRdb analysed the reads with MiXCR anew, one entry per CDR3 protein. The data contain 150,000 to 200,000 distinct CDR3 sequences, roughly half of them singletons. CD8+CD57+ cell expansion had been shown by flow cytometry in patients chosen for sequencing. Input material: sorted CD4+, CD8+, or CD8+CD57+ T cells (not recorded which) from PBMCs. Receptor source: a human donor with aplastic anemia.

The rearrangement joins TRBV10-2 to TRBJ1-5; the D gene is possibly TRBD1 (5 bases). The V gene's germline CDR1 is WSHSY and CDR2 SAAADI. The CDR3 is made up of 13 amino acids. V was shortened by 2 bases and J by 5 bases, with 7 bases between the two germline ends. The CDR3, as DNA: TGCGCCAGCAGTGAGGACAGCTATCAGCCCCAGCATTTT. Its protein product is CASSEDSYQPQHF.

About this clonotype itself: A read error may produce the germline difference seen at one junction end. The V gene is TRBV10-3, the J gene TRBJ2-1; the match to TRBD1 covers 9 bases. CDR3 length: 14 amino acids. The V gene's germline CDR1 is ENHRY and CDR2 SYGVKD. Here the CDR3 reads CAIESQGAYSEQFF. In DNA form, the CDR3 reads TGTGCCATTGAGTCACAGGGGGCCTACAGTGAGCAGTTCTTC.

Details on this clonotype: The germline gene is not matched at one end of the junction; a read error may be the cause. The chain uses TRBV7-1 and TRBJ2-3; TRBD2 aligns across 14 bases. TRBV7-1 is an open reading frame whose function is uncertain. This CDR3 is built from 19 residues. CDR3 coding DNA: TGTGCCAGCAGCCCAGCACCGCCCCAGACTAGCGGGAGGGTGGACACGCAGTATTTT. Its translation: CASSPAPPQTSGRVDTQYF.

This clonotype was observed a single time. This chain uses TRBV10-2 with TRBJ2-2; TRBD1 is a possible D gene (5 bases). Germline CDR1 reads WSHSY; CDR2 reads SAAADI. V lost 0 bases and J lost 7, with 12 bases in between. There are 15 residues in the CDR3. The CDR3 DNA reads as TGCGCCAGCAGTGAGTCGAGGCAGGGTATCGGGGAGCTGTTTTTT. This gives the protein CASSESRQGIGELFF.

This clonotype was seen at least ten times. CDR3 in DNA: TGTGCCAGTAGGGTCGGACCGATGAACACTGAAGCTTTCTTT. Amino acid sequence: CASRVGPMNTEAFF. The chain has TRBV19 and TRBJ1-1; D gene unclear. Germline loops: CDR1 LNHDA, CDR2 SQIVND (reference sequence). The V end was cut by 6 bases, the J end by 0 bases, with 11 bases between. The CDR3 has 14 amino acids. The complete variable domain, with remaining parts taken from reference TRBV19 and TRBJ1-1, reads DGGITQSPKYLFRKEGQNVTLSCEQNLNHDAMYWYRQDPGQGLRLIYYSQIVNDFQKGDIAEGYSVSREKKESFPLTVTSAQKNPTAFYLCASRVGPMNTEAFFGQGTRLTVV.

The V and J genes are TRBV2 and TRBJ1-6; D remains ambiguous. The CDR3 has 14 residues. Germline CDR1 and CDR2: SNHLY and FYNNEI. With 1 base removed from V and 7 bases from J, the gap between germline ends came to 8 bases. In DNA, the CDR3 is TGTGCCAGCAGTGAAGAACAGACAAATTCACCCCTCCACTTT. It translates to CASSEEQTNSPLHF.

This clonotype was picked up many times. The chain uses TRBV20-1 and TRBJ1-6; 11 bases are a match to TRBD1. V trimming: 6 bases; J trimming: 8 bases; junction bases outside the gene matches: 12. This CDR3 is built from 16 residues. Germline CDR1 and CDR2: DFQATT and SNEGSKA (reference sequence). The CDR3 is CSARRTGGVGDSPLHF. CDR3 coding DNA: TGCAGTGCCCGGAGGACAGGGGGCGTTGGAGATTCACCCCTCCACTTT.

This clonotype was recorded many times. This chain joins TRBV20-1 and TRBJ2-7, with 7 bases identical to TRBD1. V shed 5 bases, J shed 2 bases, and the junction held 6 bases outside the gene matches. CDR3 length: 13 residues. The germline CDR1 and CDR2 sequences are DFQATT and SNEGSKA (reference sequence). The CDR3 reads CSAGDSVTYEQYF. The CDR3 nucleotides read TGCAGTGCTGGGGACAGCGTTACCTACGAGCAGTACTTC.

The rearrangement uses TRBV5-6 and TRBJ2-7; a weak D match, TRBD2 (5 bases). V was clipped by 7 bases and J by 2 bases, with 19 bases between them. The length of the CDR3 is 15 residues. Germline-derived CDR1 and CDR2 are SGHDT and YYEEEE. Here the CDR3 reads CASHPTDGVTYEQYF. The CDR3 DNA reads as TGTGCCAGCCATCCAACGGACGGGGTGACCTACGAGCAGTACTTC.

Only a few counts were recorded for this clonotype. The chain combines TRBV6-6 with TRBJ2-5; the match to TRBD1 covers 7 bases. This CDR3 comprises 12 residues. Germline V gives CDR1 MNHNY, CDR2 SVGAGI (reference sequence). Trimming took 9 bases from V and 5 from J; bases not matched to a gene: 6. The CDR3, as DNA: TGTGCCAGTAATACAGGGGATGAGACCCAGTACTTC. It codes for CASNTGDETQYF.

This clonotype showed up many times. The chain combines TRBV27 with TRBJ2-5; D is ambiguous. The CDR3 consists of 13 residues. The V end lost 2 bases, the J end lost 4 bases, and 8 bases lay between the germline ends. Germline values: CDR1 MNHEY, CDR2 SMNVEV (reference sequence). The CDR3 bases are TGTGCCAGCAGTTTAAAGGCACGAGAGACCCAGTACTTC. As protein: CASSLKARETQYF.

CDR3 loop: CASSIRGISGDTQYF. The CDR3 DNA reads as TGTGCCAGCAGCATCAGGGGGATTTCAGGGGATACGCAGTATTTT. J is TRBJ2-3 and V is TRBV5-5, with 7 positions matching TRBD1. CDR1 is SGHKS, CDR2 YYEKEE, per germline (reference sequence). V shed 4 bases, J shed 6 bases, and the junction held 11 bases outside the gene matches. The CDR3 covers 15 residues.

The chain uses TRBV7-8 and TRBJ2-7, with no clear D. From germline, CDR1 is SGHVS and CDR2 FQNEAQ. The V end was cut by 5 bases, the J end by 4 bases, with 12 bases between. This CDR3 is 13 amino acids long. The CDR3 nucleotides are TGTGCCAGCAGCCCTACTGTGAGGTACGAGCAGTACTTC. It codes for CASSPTVRYEQYF.

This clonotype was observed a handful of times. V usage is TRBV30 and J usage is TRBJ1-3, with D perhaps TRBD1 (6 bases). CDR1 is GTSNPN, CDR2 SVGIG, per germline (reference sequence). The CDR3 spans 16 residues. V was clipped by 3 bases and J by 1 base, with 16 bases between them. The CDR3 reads CAWSEKQGSSGNTIYF. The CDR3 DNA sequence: TGTGCCTGGAGCGAGAAACAGGGTAGTTCTGGAAACACCATATATTTT.

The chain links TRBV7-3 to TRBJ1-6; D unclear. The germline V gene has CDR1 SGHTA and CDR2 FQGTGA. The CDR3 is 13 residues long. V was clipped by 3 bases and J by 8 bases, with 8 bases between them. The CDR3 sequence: CASSLSADSPLHF. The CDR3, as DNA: TGTGCCAGCAGCTTGTCGGCTGATTCACCCCTCCACTTT.

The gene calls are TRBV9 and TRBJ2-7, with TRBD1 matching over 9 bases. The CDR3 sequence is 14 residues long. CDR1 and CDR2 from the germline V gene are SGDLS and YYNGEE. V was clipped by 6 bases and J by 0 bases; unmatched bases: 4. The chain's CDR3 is CASTSTGGSYEQYF. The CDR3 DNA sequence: TGTGCCAGCACCTCGACAGGGGGCTCCTACGAGCAGTACTTC.

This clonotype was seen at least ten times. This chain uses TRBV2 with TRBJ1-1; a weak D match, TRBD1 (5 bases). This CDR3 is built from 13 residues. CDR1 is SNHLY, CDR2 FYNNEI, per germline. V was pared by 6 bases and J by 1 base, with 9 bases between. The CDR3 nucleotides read TGTGCCAGCAGGCGACAGACGAACACTGAAGCTTTCTTT. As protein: CASRRQTNTEAFF.

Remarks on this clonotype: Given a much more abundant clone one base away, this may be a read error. CDR3 sequence: CASSGWTQEYEQYF. The CDR3 nucleotides read TGTGCCAGCAGTGGGTGGACACAAGAATACGAGCAGTACTTC. The rearrangement joins TRBV6-2 or TRBV6-3 to TRBJ2-7; a weak D match, TRBD1 (5 bases). Deletions cut 5 bases from V and 4 bases from J, with 15 bases between. The CDR3 has 14 residues. Germline assignment: CDR1 MNHEY and CDR2 SVGEGT.

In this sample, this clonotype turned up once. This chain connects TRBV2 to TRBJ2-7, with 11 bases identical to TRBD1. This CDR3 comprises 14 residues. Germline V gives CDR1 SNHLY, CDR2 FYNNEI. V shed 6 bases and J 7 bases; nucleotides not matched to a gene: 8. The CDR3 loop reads CASSGQGAGGEQYF. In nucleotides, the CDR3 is TGTGCCAGCAGCGGACAGGGGGCCGGGGGTGAGCAGTACTTC.

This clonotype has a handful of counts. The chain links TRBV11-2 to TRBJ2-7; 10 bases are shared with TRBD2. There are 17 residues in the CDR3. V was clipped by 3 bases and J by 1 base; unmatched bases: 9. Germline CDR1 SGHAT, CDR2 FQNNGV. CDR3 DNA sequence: TGTGCCAGCAGCTTTGGGTTAACTAGCGGGGCTTCCTACGAGCAGTACTTC. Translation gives CASSFGLTSGASYEQYF.

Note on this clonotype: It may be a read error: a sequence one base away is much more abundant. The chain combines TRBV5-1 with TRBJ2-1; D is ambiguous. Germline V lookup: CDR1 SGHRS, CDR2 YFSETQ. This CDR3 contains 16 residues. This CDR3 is CASRFELQSSCNEQFF. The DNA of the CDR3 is TGCGCCAGCAGGTTTGAACTTCAGAGCTCCTGCAATGAGCAGTTCTTC.

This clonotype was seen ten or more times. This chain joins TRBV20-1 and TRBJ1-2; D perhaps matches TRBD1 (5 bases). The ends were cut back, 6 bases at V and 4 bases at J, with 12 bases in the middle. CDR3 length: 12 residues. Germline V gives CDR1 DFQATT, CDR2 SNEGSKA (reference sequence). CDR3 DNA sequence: TGCAGTGCGGGGACGTTGCTCTATGGCTACACCTTC. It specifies CSAGTLLYGYTF.

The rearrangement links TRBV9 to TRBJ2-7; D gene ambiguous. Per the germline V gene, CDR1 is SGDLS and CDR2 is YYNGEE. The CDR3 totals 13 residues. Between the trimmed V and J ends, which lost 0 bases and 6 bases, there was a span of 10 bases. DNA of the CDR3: TGTGCCAGCAGCGTAGTAACGGCTGGCGAGCAGTACTTC. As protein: CASSVVTAGEQYF.